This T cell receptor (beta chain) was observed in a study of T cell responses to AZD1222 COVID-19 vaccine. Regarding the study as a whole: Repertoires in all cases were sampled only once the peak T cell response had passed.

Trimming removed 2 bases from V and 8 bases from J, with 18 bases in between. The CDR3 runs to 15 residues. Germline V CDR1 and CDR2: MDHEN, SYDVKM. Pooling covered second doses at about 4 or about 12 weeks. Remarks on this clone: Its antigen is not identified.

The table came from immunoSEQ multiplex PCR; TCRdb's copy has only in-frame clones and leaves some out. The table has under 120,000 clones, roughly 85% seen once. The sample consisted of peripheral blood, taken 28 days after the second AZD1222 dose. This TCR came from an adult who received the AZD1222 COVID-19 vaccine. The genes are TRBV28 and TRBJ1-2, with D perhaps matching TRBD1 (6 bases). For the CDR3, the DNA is TGTGCCAGCAGTTTAAATGTTGCAGGGGCTGGCGGCTACACCTTC. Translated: CASSLNVAGAGGYTF.